This T cell receptor beta chain derives from a study of T cells in localized non-small cell lung cancer. This clone appeared once. Antigen: not known. Repertoires were generated with immunoSEQ multiplex PCR, while TCRdb's copy carries only in-frame clones and drops some. The sample lists about 70,000 clones, approximately 87% occurring once. Study-wide points: Longer overall survival was seen with higher T cell density measured in blood. Appearing in adjacent lung were a median approximately 57 of the top 100 tumor clones.

This receptor was taken from a male donor older than 55 with stage III squamous cell lung carcinoma. Specimen: peripheral blood, collected before any cancer treatment.

CDR3 region: CAISEPRGLNYGYTF. DNA for the CDR3: TGTGCCATCAGTGAGCCCCGGGGCCTTAACTATGGCTACACCTTC. This chain joins TRBV10-3 and TRBJ1-2; perhaps TRBD1 as D (5 bases). CDR3 length: 15 amino acids. Germline V gives CDR1 ENHRY, CDR2 SYGVKD. Trimming stripped 2 bases from V and 1 base from J, with 11 bases between.